The clone carrying this T cell receptor (beta chain) was counted a single time. It was during active infection that Seattle patients were enrolled and then longitudinally followed. Study processing details: Nucleated cell counts were estimated from reference gene primer amplification. Libraries were prepared by immunoSEQ multiplex PCR; TCRdb keeps only in-frame clonotypes and omits some of them. The D gene and trimming were derived from the DNA, and the V and J assignments and clone size from that table. The table records over 35,000 clones, just under 90% of them present only once. This record comes from a study of blood T cell repertoires in COVID-19. Study summary: Acute and convalescent COVID-19 specimens originated in the United States, Italy and Spain. T cells, B-cell-depleted T cells, or PBMCs supplied cDNA or gDNA.

Germline V gene lookup returns CDR1 ENHRY and CDR2 SYGVKD. The CDR3 runs 13 residues. The V gene lost 3 bases and the J gene lost 7 bases, with 10 bases spanning the gap. J is TRBJ1-3 and V is TRBV10-3; D not certain. The receptor's source is a man aged 35 to 55 with COVID-19, enrolled during active disease. Specimen: peripheral blood. CDR3: CAISDSGRNTIYF. CDR3 nucleotide sequence: TGTGCCATCAGTGATAGCGGGAGGAACACCATATATTTT.